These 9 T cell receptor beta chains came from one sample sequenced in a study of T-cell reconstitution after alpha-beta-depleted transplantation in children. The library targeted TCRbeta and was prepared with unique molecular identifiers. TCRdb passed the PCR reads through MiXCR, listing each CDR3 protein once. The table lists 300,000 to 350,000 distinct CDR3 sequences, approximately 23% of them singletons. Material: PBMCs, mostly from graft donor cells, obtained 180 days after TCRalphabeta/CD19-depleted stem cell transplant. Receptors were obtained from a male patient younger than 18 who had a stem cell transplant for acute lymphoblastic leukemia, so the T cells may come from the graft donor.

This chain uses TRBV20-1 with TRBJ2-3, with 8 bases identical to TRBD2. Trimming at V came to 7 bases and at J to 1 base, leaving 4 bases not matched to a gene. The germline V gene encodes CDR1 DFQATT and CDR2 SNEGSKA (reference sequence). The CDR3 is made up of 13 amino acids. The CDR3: CSEPGLGTDTQYF. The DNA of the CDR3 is TGCAGTGAACCGGGACTAGGCACAGATACGCAGTATTTT.

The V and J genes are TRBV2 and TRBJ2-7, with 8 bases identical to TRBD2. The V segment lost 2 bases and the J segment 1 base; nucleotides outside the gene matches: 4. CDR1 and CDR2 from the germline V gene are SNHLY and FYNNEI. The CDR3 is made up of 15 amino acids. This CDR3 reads CASSESSGRSYEQYF. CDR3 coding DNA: TGTGCCAGCAGTGAATCTAGCGGGCGGTCCTACGAGCAGTACTTC. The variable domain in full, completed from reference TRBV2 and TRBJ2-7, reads EPEVTQTPSHQVTQMGQEVILRCVPISNHLYFYWYRQILGQKVEFLVSFYNNEISEKSEIFDDQFSVERPDGSNFTLKIRSTKLEDSAMYFCASSESSGRSYEQYFGPGTRLTVT.

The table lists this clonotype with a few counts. In DNA, the CDR3 is TGTGCCAGCAGCTCCTCGGGGGAAGAGACCCAGTACTTC. This sequence encodes CASSSSGEETQYF. V and J are TRBV7-8 and TRBJ2-5, with D perhaps TRBD2 (6 bases). From germline, CDR1 is SGHVS and CDR2 FQNEAQ. Deletions cut 4 bases from V and 3 bases from J, with 9 bases between. CDR3 length: 13 amino acids.

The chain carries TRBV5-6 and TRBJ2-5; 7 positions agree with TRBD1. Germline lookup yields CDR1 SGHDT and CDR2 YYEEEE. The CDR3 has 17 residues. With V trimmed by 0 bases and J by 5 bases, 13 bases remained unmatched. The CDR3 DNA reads TGTGCCAGCAGCTTGGCAGAGACTACAGGGGTAGGGGAGACCCAGTACTTC. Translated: CASSLAETTGVGETQYF.

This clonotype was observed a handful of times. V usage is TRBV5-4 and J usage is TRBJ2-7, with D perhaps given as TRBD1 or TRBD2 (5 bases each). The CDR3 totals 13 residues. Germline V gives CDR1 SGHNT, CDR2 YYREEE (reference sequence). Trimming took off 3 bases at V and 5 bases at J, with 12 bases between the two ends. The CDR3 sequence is CASSWGTINEQYF. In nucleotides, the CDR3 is TGTGCCAGCAGCTGGGGGACCATCAACGAGCAGTACTTC.

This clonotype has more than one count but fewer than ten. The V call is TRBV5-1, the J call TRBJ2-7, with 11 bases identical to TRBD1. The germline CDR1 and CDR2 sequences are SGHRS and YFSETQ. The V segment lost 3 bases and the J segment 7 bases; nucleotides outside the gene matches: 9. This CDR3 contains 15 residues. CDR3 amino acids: CASSYWTGGGREQYF. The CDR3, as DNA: TGCGCCAGCAGCTATTGGACAGGGGGCGGCCGGGAGCAGTACTTC.

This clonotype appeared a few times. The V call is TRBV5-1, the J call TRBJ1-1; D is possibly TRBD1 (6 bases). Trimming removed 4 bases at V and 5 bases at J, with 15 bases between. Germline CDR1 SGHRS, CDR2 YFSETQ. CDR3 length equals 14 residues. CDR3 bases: TGCGCCAGCAGCATAGGGACATCTAAAACTGAAGCTTTCTTT. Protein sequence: CASSIGTSKTEAFF.

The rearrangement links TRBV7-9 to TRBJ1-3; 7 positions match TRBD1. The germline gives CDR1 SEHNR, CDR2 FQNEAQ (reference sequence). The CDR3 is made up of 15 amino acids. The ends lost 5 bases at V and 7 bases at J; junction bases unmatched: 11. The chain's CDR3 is CASSRQTGSANTIYF. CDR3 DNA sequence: TGTGCCAGCAGCCGACAGACAGGGAGTGCGAACACCATATATTTT.

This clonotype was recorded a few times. The CDR3: CASSLIRSGELFF. CDR3 DNA sequence: TGTGCCAGCAGCTTAATCAGATCCGGGGAGCTGTTTTTT. The V gene is TRBV7-3, the J gene TRBJ2-2, with D unclear. The V gene's germline CDR1 is SGHTA and CDR2 FQGTGA. The CDR3 is 13 amino acids. V lost 1 base to trimming and J lost 6 bases, with 6 bases between them.